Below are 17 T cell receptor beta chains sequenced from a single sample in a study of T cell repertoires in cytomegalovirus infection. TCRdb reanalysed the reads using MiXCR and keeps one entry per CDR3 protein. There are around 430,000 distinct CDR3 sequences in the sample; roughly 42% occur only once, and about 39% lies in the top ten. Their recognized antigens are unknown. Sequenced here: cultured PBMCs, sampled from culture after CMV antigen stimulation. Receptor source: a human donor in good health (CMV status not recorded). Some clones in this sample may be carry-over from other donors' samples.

The CDR3 sequence is CASSGDRGTEAFF. As DNA, the CDR3 is TGCGCCAGCAGTGGGGACAGAGGCACTGAAGCTTTCTTT. The gene calls are TRBV4-1 and TRBJ1-1, with TRBD1 identical over 7 bases. Germline assignment: CDR1 MGHRA and CDR2 YSYEKL. This CDR3 is built from 13 residues. V lost 6 bases and J lost 4; bases outside the gene matches: 5.

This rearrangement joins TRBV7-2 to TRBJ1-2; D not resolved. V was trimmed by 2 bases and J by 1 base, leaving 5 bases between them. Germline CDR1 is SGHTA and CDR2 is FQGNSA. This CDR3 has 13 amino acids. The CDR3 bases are TGTGCCAGCAGCTTACTAAGTAACTATGGCTACACCTTC. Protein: CASSLLSNYGYTF.

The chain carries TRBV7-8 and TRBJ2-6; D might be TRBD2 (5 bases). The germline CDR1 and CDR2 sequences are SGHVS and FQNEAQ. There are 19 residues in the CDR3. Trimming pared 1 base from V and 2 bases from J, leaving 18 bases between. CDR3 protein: CASSLVWTLDPTGANVLTF. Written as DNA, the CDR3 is TGTGCCAGCAGCTTAGTCTGGACTCTTGATCCGACTGGGGCCAACGTCCTGACTTTC.

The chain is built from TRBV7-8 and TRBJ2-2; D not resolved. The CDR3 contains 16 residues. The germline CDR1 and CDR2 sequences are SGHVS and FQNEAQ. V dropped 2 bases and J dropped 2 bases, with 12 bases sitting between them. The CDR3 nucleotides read TGTGCCAGCAGCTTATCGGGCATACGAAACACCGGGGAGCTGTTTTTT. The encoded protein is CASSLSGIRNTGELFF.

CDR3 DNA: TGTGCCAGCAGTGCGGGACAGGGGGCGCGGGAGGGCTACACCTTC. Translating gives CASSAGQGAREGYTF. The chain combines TRBV12-3 or TRBV12-4 with TRBJ1-2, with 12 bases lining up with TRBD1. The junction had 9 bases not matched to a gene; V was cut back by 5 bases and J by 8 bases. The CDR3 has 15 amino acids.

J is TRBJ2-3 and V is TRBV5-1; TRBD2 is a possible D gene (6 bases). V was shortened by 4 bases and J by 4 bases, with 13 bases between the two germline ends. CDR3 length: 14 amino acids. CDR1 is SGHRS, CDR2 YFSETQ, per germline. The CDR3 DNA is TGCGCCAGCAGCCCCGAGCGGGTCGCAGATACGCAGTATTTT. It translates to CASSPERVADTQYF.

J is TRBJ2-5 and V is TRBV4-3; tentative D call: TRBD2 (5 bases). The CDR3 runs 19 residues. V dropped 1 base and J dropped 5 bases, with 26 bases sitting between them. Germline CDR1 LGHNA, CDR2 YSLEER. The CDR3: CASSQGPAGGRVPPETQYF. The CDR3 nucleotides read TGCGCCAGCAGCCAAGGACCAGCTGGTGGGCGGGTCCCGCCCGAGACCCAGTACTTC.

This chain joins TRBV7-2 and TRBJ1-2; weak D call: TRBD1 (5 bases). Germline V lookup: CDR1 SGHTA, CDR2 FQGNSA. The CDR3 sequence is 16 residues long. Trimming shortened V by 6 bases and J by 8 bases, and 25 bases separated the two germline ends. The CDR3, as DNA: TGTGCCAGCAGTCCACGACAAACAGGACCCACTAGAGGCTACACCTTC. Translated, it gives CASSPRQTGPTRGYTF. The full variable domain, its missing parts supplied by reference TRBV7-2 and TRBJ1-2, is GAGVSQSPSNKVTEKGKDVELRCDPISGHTALYWYRQSLGQGLEFLIYFQGNSAPDKSGLPSDRFSAERTGGSVSTLTIQRTQQEDSAVYLCASSPRQTGPTRGYTFGSGTRLTVV.

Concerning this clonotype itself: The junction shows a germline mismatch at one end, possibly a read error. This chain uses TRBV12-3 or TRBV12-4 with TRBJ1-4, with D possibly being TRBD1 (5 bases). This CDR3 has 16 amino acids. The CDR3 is CASSLFPGGDNEELFF. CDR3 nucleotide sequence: TGTGCCAGCAGTTTATTTCCTGGGGGGGATAATGAAGAACTGTTTTTT.

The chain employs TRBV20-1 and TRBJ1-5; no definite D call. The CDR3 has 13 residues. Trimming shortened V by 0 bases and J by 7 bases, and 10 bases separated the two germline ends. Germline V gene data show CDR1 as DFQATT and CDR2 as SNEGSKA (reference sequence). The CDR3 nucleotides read TGCAGTGCTAGAGATGAGAGGCGCCAGCCCCAGCATTTT. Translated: CSARDERRQPQHF.

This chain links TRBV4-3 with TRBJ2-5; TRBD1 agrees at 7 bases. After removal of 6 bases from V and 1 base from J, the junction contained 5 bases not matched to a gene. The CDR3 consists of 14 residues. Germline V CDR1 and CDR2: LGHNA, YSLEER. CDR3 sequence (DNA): TGCGCCAGCAGTTCCGGACAGGTCCAAGAGACCCAGTACTTC. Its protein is CASSSGQVQETQYF.

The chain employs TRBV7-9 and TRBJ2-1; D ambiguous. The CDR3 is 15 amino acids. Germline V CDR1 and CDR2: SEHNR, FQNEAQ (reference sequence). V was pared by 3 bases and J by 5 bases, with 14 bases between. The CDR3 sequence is CASSFPRGRDNEQFF. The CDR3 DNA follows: TGTGCCAGCAGCTTCCCCCGTGGCCGCGACAATGAGCAGTTCTTC.

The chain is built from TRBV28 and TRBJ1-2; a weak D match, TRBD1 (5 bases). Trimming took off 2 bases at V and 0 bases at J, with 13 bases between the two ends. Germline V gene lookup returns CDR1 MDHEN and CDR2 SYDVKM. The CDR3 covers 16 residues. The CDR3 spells CASSLLSGGANYGYTF. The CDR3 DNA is TGTGCCAGCAGTTTACTCAGCGGGGGAGCTAACTATGGCTACACCTTC.

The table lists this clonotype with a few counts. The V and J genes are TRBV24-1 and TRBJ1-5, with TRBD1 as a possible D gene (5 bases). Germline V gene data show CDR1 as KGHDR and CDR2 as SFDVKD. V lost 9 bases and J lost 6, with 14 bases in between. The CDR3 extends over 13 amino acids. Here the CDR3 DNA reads TGTGCCACCTCACGGGGGATCGGTCAGCCCCAGCATTTT. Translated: CATSRGIGQPQHF.

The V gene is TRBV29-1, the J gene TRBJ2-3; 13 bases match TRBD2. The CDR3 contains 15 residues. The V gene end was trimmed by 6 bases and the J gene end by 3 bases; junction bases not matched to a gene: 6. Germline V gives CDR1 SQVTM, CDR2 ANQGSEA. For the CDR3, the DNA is TGCAGCGTCCTTAGGACTAGCGGGAGTACAGATACGCAGTATTTT. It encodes CSVLRTSGSTDTQYF.

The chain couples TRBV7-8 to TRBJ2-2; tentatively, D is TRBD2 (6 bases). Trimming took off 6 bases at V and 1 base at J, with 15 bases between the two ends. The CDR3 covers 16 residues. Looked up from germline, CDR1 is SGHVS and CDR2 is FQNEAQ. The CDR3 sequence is CASSPSGAENTGELFF. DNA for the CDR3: TGTGCCAGCAGTCCCTCGGGAGCGGAGAACACCGGGGAGCTGTTTTTT.

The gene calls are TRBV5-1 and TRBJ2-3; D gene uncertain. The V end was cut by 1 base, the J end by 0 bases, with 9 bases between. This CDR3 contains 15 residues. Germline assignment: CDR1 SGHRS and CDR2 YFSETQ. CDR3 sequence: CASSLNSHSTDTQYF. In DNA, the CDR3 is TGCGCCAGCAGCTTGAACAGCCATAGCACAGATACGCAGTATTTT.